The 23 T cell receptor beta chains in this list originate from one sample, sequenced in a study of T cells after yellow fever vaccination. Using its own MiXCR run on the 5' RACE reads, TCRdb lists one record per CDR3 protein. The sample yields approximately 510,000 distinct CDR3 sequences, 21% seen once. This specimen was PBMCs, taken about 20 days after the first yellow fever vaccination. These receptors all stem from a man between 18 and 29 years old who received the YFV17D yellow fever vaccine.

The chain is built from TRBV6-5 and TRBJ2-3, with D perhaps matching TRBD1 or TRBD2 (6 bases each). Per germline, CDR1 MNHEY and CDR2 SVGAGI. Trimming cost V 6 bases and J 2 bases, with 15 bases left between them. The CDR3 is 15 residues long. In nucleotides, the CDR3 is TGTGCCAGCAGGTACAGGGCGGGGTACACAGATACGCAGTATTTT. Its protein product is CASRYRAGYTDTQYF.

This clonotype was detected a few times. The chain couples TRBV19 to TRBJ2-2; a possible D gene is TRBD1 (5 bases). Trimming shortened V by 9 bases and J by 4 bases, and 12 bases separated the two germline ends. Per the germline V gene, CDR1 is LNHDA and CDR2 is SQIVND (reference sequence). This CDR3 comprises 13 residues. The CDR3 loop reads CARPRGCTGELFF. For the CDR3, the DNA is TGTGCCAGGCCAAGGGGTTGCACCGGGGAGCTGTTTTTT.

The table lists this clonotype with a few counts. The chain recombines TRBV4-3 with TRBJ2-7, with D perhaps matching TRBD1 (6 bases). The CDR3 length is 15 residues. V lost 1 base to trimming and J lost 2 bases, with 12 bases between them. Germline values: CDR1 LGHNA, CDR2 YSLEER. The CDR3 loop reads CASSQGARDTYEQYF. In DNA, the CDR3 is TGCGCCAGCAGCCAAGGGGCACGGGACACCTACGAGCAGTACTTC.

This clonotype occurred a few times. The V call is TRBV7-9, the J call TRBJ2-1, with TRBD2 as a possible D gene (5 bases). Per the germline V gene, CDR1 is SEHNR and CDR2 is FQNEAQ (reference sequence). V was pared by 1 base and J by 5 bases, with 12 bases between. The CDR3 runs to 15 residues. This CDR3 reads CASSLDPGKNNEQFF. CDR3 nucleotides: TGTGCCAGCAGCTTAGATCCCGGGAAAAACAATGAGCAGTTCTTC.

A few counts support this clonotype. The chain carries TRBV28 and TRBJ1-2; 8 bases map to TRBD1. Germline V CDR1 and CDR2: MDHEN, SYDVKM. The junction had 6 bases not matched to a gene; V was cut back by 3 bases and J by 6 bases. The CDR3 covers 14 residues. Here the CDR3 reads CASSFRTGRHGYTF. Here the CDR3 DNA reads TGTGCCAGCAGTTTTAGGACAGGGAGACATGGCTACACCTTC.

This clonotype was seen a handful of times. The chain has TRBV19 and TRBJ2-1; TRBD2 aligns across 10 bases. The CDR3 runs 15 residues. V dropped 3 bases and J dropped 7; count of bases not matched to a gene: 6. CDR1 LNHDA and CDR2 SQIVND come from the germline V gene (reference sequence). CDR3 coding DNA: TGTGCCAGTAGTATCCAGCGGGGGGGCCGAAATGAGCAGTTCTTC. This sequence encodes CASSIQRGGRNEQFF.

This clonotype was counted only a few times. The chain is built from TRBV29-1 and TRBJ2-5; D possibly corresponds to TRBD1 (6 bases). The CDR3 runs to 14 residues. Trimming stripped 5 bases from V and 7 bases from J, with 20 bases between. CDR1 and CDR2 (germline): SQVTM, ANQGSEA. The CDR3 is CSVRDRDTVGTQYF. CDR3 nucleotides: TGCAGCGTTCGTGACCGGGACACGGTGGGGACCCAGTACTTC.

This clonotype was seen more than once but under ten times. This chain uses TRBV5-5 with TRBJ1-3; D uncertain. The CDR3 totals 18 residues. The V gene lost 0 bases and the J gene lost 0 bases, with 16 bases spanning the gap. Germline loops: CDR1 SGHKS, CDR2 YYEKEE (reference sequence). CDR3 DNA sequence: TGTGCCAGCAGCTTGGAGTTCGGGGAGGCCGACTCTGGAAACACCATATATTTT. Its translation is CASSLEFGEADSGNTIYF.

The chain joins TRBV2 to TRBJ1-3, with 7 bases matching TRBD1. Germline trimming cut 5 bases from V and 2 bases from J; bases unmatched to any gene: 6. CDR3 length: 15 amino acids. The germline V gene encodes CDR1 SNHLY and CDR2 FYNNEI. This chain's CDR3 is CASSTDRVPGNTIYF. The DNA for the CDR3 is TGTGCCAGCAGTACCGACAGGGTCCCTGGAAACACCATATATTTT.

This rearrangement joins TRBV7-6 to TRBJ1-3, with TRBD1 matching over 7 bases. The germline gives CDR1 SGHVS, CDR2 FNYEAQ. V was clipped by 5 bases and J by 0 bases; unmatched bases: 13. The length of the CDR3 is 18 residues. CDR3 nucleotides: TGTGCCAGCAGCGCACGCCCACAGGGGCGAGACTCTGGAAACACCATATATTTT. Its protein product is CASSARPQGRDSGNTIYF.

The chain has TRBV13 and TRBJ2-7; possible D gene TRBD1, 6 bases. Trimming took 6 bases from V and 1 from J, leaving 13 bases between them. The CDR3 is made up of 14 amino acids. Germline values: CDR1 PRHDT, CDR2 FYEKMQ (reference sequence). In DNA, the CDR3 is TGTGCCAGCAGTCGAGGACAGTTTTCCTACGAGCAGTACTTC. Translation: CASSRGQFSYEQYF. Variable domain in full (rest from reference TRBV13 and TRBJ2-7): AAGVIQSPRHLIKEKRETATLKCYPIPRHDTVYWYQQGPGQDPQFLISFYEKMQSDKGSIPDRFSAQQFSDYHSELNMSSLELGDSALYFCASSRGQFSYEQYFGPGTRLTVT.

In this sample, this clonotype turned up a few times. The chain employs TRBV4-3 and TRBJ2-1; D unresolved. Trimming pared 0 bases from V and 10 bases from J, leaving 16 bases between. Germline CDR1 is LGHNA and CDR2 is YSLEER. CDR3 length: 15 amino acids. CDR3 DNA: TGCGCCAGCAGCCAAGAGGCGGACCGGAGAATAGAGCAGTTCTTC. Translation: CASSQEADRRIEQFF.

In its sample, this clonotype was seen a few times. This chain uses TRBV29-1 with TRBJ1-3; possibly TRBD1 for D (5 bases). CDR1 is SQVTM, CDR2 ANQGSEA, per germline. This CDR3 has 15 residues. Trimming shortened V by 8 bases and J by 0 bases, and 17 bases separated the two germline ends. The CDR3 DNA sequence: TGCAGCCCGACTATGGGGGGAACCTCTGGAAACACCATATATTTT. Translating gives CSPTMGGTSGNTIYF.

The chain has TRBV7-8 and TRBJ2-1, with 8 bases matching TRBD1. Trimming took 0 bases from V and 7 from J; bases not matched to a gene: 8. Germline V gene sequence: CDR1 SGHVS, CDR2 FQNEAQ. There are 16 residues in the CDR3. The CDR3 bases are TGTGCCAGCAGCTTAGCGCTAACAGGGGGAAGTAATGAGCAGTTCTTC. Translated: CASSLALTGGSNEQFF.

This clonotype was counted only a few times. The CDR3 region is CASRADRENTEAFF. CDR3 in DNA: TGCGCCAGCAGGGCGGACAGAGAGAACACTGAAGCTTTCTTT. This chain links TRBV5-1 with TRBJ1-1; a possible D gene is TRBD1 (6 bases). Germline V lookup: CDR1 SGHRS, CDR2 YFSETQ. V was cut by 5 bases and J by 1 base, with 12 bases left in between. This CDR3 has 14 amino acids.

The chain employs TRBV5-5 and TRBJ2-7, with D possibly being TRBD2 (6 bases). CDR1 and CDR2 (germline): SGHKS, YYEKEE (reference sequence). The V and J ends lost 4 bases and 5 bases respectively, with 16 bases between them. CDR3 length: 14 amino acids. CDR3 nucleotide sequence: TGTGCCAGCAGCCAGCCGGAGGGACCGAACGAGCAGTACTTC. Its translation is CASSQPEGPNEQYF.

CDR3 in DNA: TGTGCCAGCGCTTTGCGGTCCAACTATGGCTACACCTTC. It codes for CASALRSNYGYTF. V gene TRBV7-8 combines with J gene TRBJ1-2; no clear D. CDR1 is SGHVS and CDR2 is FQNEAQ in the germline V gene. V dropped 8 bases and J dropped 2 bases, with 12 bases sitting between them. The CDR3 is 13 amino acids.

The chain carries TRBV7-8 and TRBJ2-3; the D gene is possibly TRBD1 (6 bases). There are 15 residues in the CDR3. Trimming removed 4 bases at V and 3 bases at J, with 14 bases between. Germline V gene sequence: CDR1 SGHVS, CDR2 FQNEAQ. The CDR3 sequence is CASSSQGLATDTQYF. The CDR3 bases are TGTGCCAGCAGCTCACAGGGTTTGGCGACAGATACGCAGTATTTT.

This clonotype showed up just a few times. V gene TRBV4-2 combines with J gene TRBJ2-1; the D is unclear. Per the germline V gene, CDR1 is LGHNA and CDR2 is YNFKEQ. Trimming stripped 1 base from V and 7 bases from J, with 8 bases between. The CDR3 totals 13 residues. The CDR3 sequence: CASSQGRNNEQFF. The CDR3 bases are TGTGCCAGCAGCCAAGGGAGAAATAATGAGCAGTTCTTC.

The genes are TRBV7-9 and TRBJ2-5, with 7 bases lining up with TRBD1. Germline V gives CDR1 SEHNR, CDR2 FQNEAQ (reference sequence). Trimming removed 4 bases from V and 5 bases from J; junction bases left unmatched: 7. The CDR3 loop spans 14 amino acids. DNA for the CDR3: TGTGCCAGCAGCTACGCACAGGGGTGGGAGACCCAGTACTTC. This encodes CASSYAQGWETQYF.

The V gene is TRBV5-4, the J gene TRBJ2-1; D is perhaps TRBD2 (6 bases). Trimming removed 0 bases at V and 1 base at J, with 11 bases between. This CDR3 comprises 16 residues. Germline assignment: CDR1 SGHNT and CDR2 YYREEE (reference sequence). The CDR3, as DNA: TGTGCCAGCAGCTTGGGGGGGACTGCATCCTACAATGAGCAGTTCTTC. This translates into CASSLGGTASYNEQFF.

The chain employs TRBV30 and TRBJ1-5; D may be TRBD1 (5 bases). Trimming removed 3 bases from V and 3 bases from J, with 9 bases in between. This CDR3 is 13 amino acids long. Germline assignment: CDR1 GTSNPN and CDR2 SVGIG (reference sequence). CDR3 region: CAWRGRLNQPQHF. CDR3 in DNA: TGTGCCTGGAGGGGACGGCTCAATCAGCCCCAGCATTTT.

In this sample, this clonotype turned up many times. V gene TRBV12-3 or TRBV12-4 combines with J gene TRBJ1-2, with 9 positions matching TRBD1. V shed 6 bases and J 5 bases; nucleotides not matched to a gene: 7. This CDR3 has 14 residues. The CDR3, as DNA: TGTGCCAGCAGATCACAGGGGGCACAATATGGCTACACCTTC. Protein sequence: CASRSQGAQYGYTF.